The 8 T cell receptor beta chains in this list originate from one sample, sequenced in a study of blood T cell repertoires in COVID-19. Assay used: immunoSEQ multiplex PCR; TCRdb lists only in-frame clones, some missing. The sample holds 250,000 to 300,000 clones, roughly 90% seen once. Specimen: peripheral blood. These receptors originate from a woman aged 45-65 years who had recovered from COVID-19.

This rearrangement joins TRBV14 to TRBJ2-1, with 8 bases aligning to TRBD2. Germline trimming cut 4 bases from V and 9 bases from J; bases unmatched to any gene: 8. The length of the CDR3 is 14 residues. In germline, CDR1 is SGHDN, CDR2 FVKESK. The CDR3 here is CASSLRPGGGEQFF. The CDR3 region has the DNA TGTGCCAGCAGCCTCAGACCGGGAGGGGGTGAGCAGTTCTTC.

The chain recombines TRBV19 with TRBJ2-1; TRBD2 aligns across 11 bases. V lost 4 bases and J lost 1; bases outside the gene matches: 6. This CDR3 has 17 amino acids. In germline, CDR1 is LNHDA, CDR2 SQIVND (reference sequence). As DNA, the CDR3 is TGTGCCAGTAGTACACTAGCGGGAGAGGGGTCCTACAATGAGCAGTTCTTC. Its translation: CASSTLAGEGSYNEQFF.

The CDR3 DNA is TGTGCCAGCAGTGCCCCGCAGTCTGGGCGACATGGCTACACCTTC. Residues: CASSAPQSGRHGYTF. The chain joins TRBV6-4 to TRBJ1-2, with D unresolved. Germline V lookup: CDR1 MRHNA, CDR2 SNTAGT. The ends were cut back, 4 bases at V and 6 bases at J, with 18 bases in the middle. The CDR3 is 15 amino acids.

This chain uses TRBV6-2 or TRBV6-3 with TRBJ2-7; TRBD1 matches 8 bases. CDR3 length: 16 amino acids. Per germline, CDR1 MNHEY and CDR2 SVGEGT. The V gene end was trimmed by 2 bases and the J gene end by 2 bases; junction bases not matched to a gene: 8. CDR3 sequence (DNA): TGTGCCAGCAGTTACCAAGGGACAGGATATCCCTACGAGCAGTACTTC. Translated: CASSYQGTGYPYEQYF.

This clone appeared once. The chain employs TRBV27 and TRBJ2-7; possible D gene TRBD2, 6 bases. Between the trimmed V and J ends, which lost 4 bases and 4 bases, there was a span of 8 bases. This CDR3 is 12 amino acids long. CDR1 and CDR2 (germline): MNHEY, SMNVEV (reference sequence). CDR3 loop: CASSSRGYEQYF. The CDR3 DNA follows: TGTGCCAGCAGTTCCCGGGGGTACGAGCAGTACTTC.

The chain recombines TRBV2 with TRBJ1-2; TRBD1 is a possible D gene (5 bases). Germline V gene lookup returns CDR1 SNHLY and CDR2 FYNNEI. The CDR3 has 13 amino acids. V dropped 6 bases and J dropped 4 bases, with 12 bases sitting between them. In nucleotides, the CDR3 is TGTGCCAGCAGCGCGGACACCCTCTATGGCTACACCTTC. Residues: CASSADTLYGYTF.

V usage is TRBV7-2 and J usage is TRBJ1-1, with 7 bases that match TRBD1. Germline V CDR1 and CDR2: SGHTA, FQGNSA. With V trimmed by 5 bases and J by 7 bases, 4 bases remained unmatched. This CDR3 is 12 amino acids long. The CDR3 spells CASSRDRREAFF. The CDR3 DNA reads as TGTGCCAGCAGCCGGGACAGACGTGAAGCTTTCTTT.

V usage is TRBV6-5 and J usage is TRBJ2-1, with a weak D call TRBD2 (5 bases). The length of the CDR3 is 16 residues. V was clipped by 2 bases and J by 0 bases, with 11 bases between them. Germline CDR1 and CDR2: MNHEY and SVGAGI. The CDR3 here is CASSYIRAGSYNEQFF. CDR3 DNA sequence: TGTGCCAGCAGTTACATTAGGGCGGGCTCCTACAATGAGCAGTTCTTC.